This section outlines one TCR beta chain sequence together with its context. Antigen: not known. V was trimmed by 3 bases and J by 5 bases, leaving 11 bases between them. The germline V gene encodes CDR1 SGHNT and CDR2 YYREEE (reference sequence). This CDR3 region has 13 residues. The data were obtained in a study of T cell responses to AZD1222 COVID-19 vaccine. Broader study findings: Close to half of all spike-specific TCRs reportedly target regions of the variants that are unmutated. Samples come after the peak T cell response, not at day 14. Across the whole spike, CD4 TCRs peaked at regions 160-218 and 743-854.

Here immunoSEQ multiplex PCR was the method, and the copy in TCRdb shows in-frame clones only, minus some. This sample carries around 140,000 clones, more than 85% of them seen once, and the ten largest clones take more than 1.3%. The V call is TRBV5-4, the J call TRBJ2-5, with unresolved D. This TCR was sampled from an adult in good health. Sequenced here: peripheral blood, sampled on day 0 of AZD1222 vaccination. The DNA of the CDR3 is TGTGCCAGCAGCTCCCCCCTCCTGGAGACCCAGTACTTC. This encodes CASSSPLLETQYF.